These 29 T cell receptor beta chains were sequenced from one sample in a study of blood T cell repertoires in COVID-19. The assay was immunoSEQ multiplex PCR, and TCRdb's table has in-frame clones only and misses some. The data show about 100,000 clones, about 80% seen once. The sequencing sample was made of peripheral blood. The receptors shown here come from a man between 65 and 80 years old with active or convalescent COVID-19.

V and J are TRBV3-1 (or the pseudogene TRBV3-2) and TRBJ1-1; 10 nucleotides match TRBD1. Per germline, CDR1 LGHDT and CDR2 YNNKEL (reference sequence). CDR3 length: 17 residues. Trimming took 4 bases from V and 5 from J; bases not matched to a gene: 13. CDR3 sequence reads: CASSPRQGARLRTEAFF. CDR3 nucleotide sequence: TGTGCCAGCAGCCCTCGACAGGGGGCGAGGCTAAGGACTGAAGCTTTCTTT.

The chain has TRBV6-2 or TRBV6-3 and TRBJ1-5, with TRBD1 identical over 8 bases. The germline V gene encodes CDR1 MNHEY and CDR2 SVGEGT. Trimming cost V 2 bases and J 6 bases; bases outside gene matches: 6. The CDR3 is made up of 15 amino acids. In DNA, the CDR3 is TGTGCCAGCAGTTACCAGGACAGGGTCATTCAGCCCCAGCATTTT. The encoded protein is CASSYQDRVIQPQHF.

The chain is built from TRBV5-1 and TRBJ2-2, with 8 bases identical to TRBD1. J gave up 4 bases and V 4 bases, and 6 bases lay outside the gene matches. Germline V lookup: CDR1 SGHRS, CDR2 YFSETQ. The CDR3 loop spans 15 amino acids. CDR3 amino acids: CASSGGQGVTGELFF. CDR3 nucleotide sequence: TGCGCCAGCAGCGGTGGACAGGGCGTCACCGGGGAGCTGTTTTTT.

The genes are TRBV9 and TRBJ2-3; 7 nucleotides match TRBD2. With 9 bases clipped from V and 3 bases from J, the junction kept 10 bases outside the gene matches. Germline lookup yields CDR1 SGDLS and CDR2 YYNGEE. This CDR3 has 14 amino acids. This CDR3 reads CATFMDGGTDTQYF. As DNA, the CDR3 is TGTGCCACCTTTATGGACGGGGGGACAGATACGCAGTATTTT.

Only one count was recorded for this clone. V usage is TRBV7-3 and J usage is TRBJ1-3; no definite D call. Trimming took 0 bases from V and 4 from J, leaving 10 bases between them. This CDR3 contains 15 residues. Germline assignment: CDR1 SGHTA and CDR2 FQGTGA. The CDR3, as DNA: TGTGCCAGCAGCTTAACAGCCGGTTACGGAAACACCATATATTTT. This encodes CASSLTAGYGNTIYF.

This clone is a singleton in its sample. The rearrangement joins TRBV7-2 to TRBJ2-7; 8 bases align to TRBD1. V lost 5 bases to trimming and J lost 1 base; unmatched junction nucleotides: 10. CDR1 is SGHTA and CDR2 is FQGNSA in the germline V gene. The CDR3 is 16 residues long. CDR3 protein: CASSPTAWTGSYEQYF. The CDR3 DNA is TGTGCCAGCAGCCCCACGGCGTGGACAGGGTCCTACGAGCAGTACTTC.

V usage is TRBV29-1 and J usage is TRBJ2-3; D remains unclear. Between the trimmed V and J ends, which lost 3 bases and 2 bases, there was a span of 3 bases. This CDR3 is built from 11 residues. The germline V gene encodes CDR1 SQVTM and CDR2 ANQGSEA. CDR3 DNA: TGCAGCGTTGACATCACAGATACGCAGTATTTT. This codes for CSVDITDTQYF.

V usage is TRBV24-1 and J usage is TRBJ2-6; maybe TRBD1 (6 bases). From germline, CDR1 is KGHDR and CDR2 SFDVKD. The CDR3 consists of 16 residues. V was clipped by 7 bases and J by 2 bases, with 14 bases between them. CDR3 bases: TGTGCCACCAGCCCCATGGGGGCCGCTGGGGCCAACGTCCTGACTTTC. Amino acid sequence: CATSPMGAAGANVLTF.

The V call is TRBV9, the J call TRBJ2-3, with TRBD1 as a possible D gene (6 bases). The CDR3 has 14 residues. Trimming removed 3 bases at V and 2 bases at J, with 10 bases between. Germline CDR1 SGDLS, CDR2 YYNGEE. DNA for the CDR3: TGTGCCAGCAGCGCGGGACATTCCACAGATACGCAGTATTTT. Protein product: CASSAGHSTDTQYF.

The chain couples TRBV12-3 or TRBV12-4 to TRBJ1-2; D gene ambiguous. V lost 6 bases, J lost 8 bases, and 16 bases lay in between. The CDR3 spans 13 residues. DNA for the CDR3: TGTGCCAGCAGATCGATGGAGGGATCGGGCTACACCTTC. It is translated as CASRSMEGSGYTF.

As DNA, the CDR3 is TGTGCCAGCTCATCCGGACAGGGGCCCCTCGAGCAGTACTTC. Its protein is CASSSGQGPLEQYF. This chain connects TRBV18 to TRBJ2-7; 9 nucleotides agree with TRBD1. Germline trimming cut 5 bases from V and 6 bases from J; bases unmatched to any gene: 8. The germline gives CDR1 KGHSH, CDR2 LQKENI. The CDR3 is 14 residues long.

This clone has more than one count but fewer than ten. This chain joins TRBV10-3 and TRBJ1-2; D unresolved. Germline CDR1 is ENHRY and CDR2 is SYGVKD. The CDR3 extends over 15 amino acids. V dropped 1 base and J dropped 3 bases, with 12 bases sitting between them. The CDR3 region is CAISEFDGLHYGYTF. In DNA, the CDR3 is TGTGCCATCAGTGAGTTCGACGGACTGCACTATGGCTACACCTTC.

V and J are TRBV11-2 and TRBJ2-2; 11 nucleotides match TRBD2. V trimming: 1 base; J trimming: 1 base; junction bases outside the gene matches: 5. The germline gives CDR1 SGHAT, CDR2 FQNNGV. This CDR3 is built from 18 residues. CDR3 nucleotide sequence: TGTGCCAGCAGCTTAGTGTGGCTAGCGGGGGGGAACACCGGGGAGCTGTTTTTT. This encodes CASSLVWLAGGNTGELFF.

The chain employs TRBV25-1 and TRBJ1-1; D is perhaps TRBD1 (5 bases). This CDR3 has 15 residues. V dropped 3 bases and J dropped 6 bases, with 17 bases sitting between them. The V gene's germline CDR1 is MGHDK and CDR2 SYGVNS. The DNA of the CDR3 is TGTGCCAGCAGTGAGCCCGCAGGGCCTGGGGCTGAAGCTTTCTTT. Protein: CASSEPAGPGAEAFF.

V is TRBV6-2 or TRBV6-3 and J is TRBJ2-7; 10 bases are shared with TRBD1. The germline gives CDR1 MNHEY, CDR2 SVGEGT. CDR3 length equals 12 residues. Unmatched junction bases numbered 1, after V lost 2 bases and J lost 9 bases. This CDR3 reads CASSYGTGVQYF. CDR3 sequence (DNA): TGTGCCAGCAGTTACGGGACAGGGGTGCAGTACTTC.

The V call is TRBV14, the J call TRBJ2-1; D is perhaps TRBD2 (5 bases). This CDR3 region has 16 residues. The V end lost 1 base, the J end lost 4 bases, and 14 bases lay between the germline ends. Germline CDR1 SGHDN, CDR2 FVKESK. The CDR3 region has the DNA TGTGCCAGCAGCCAAGCTTTGAGGGTCCCTTACAATGAGCAGTTCTTC. This translates into CASSQALRVPYNEQFF.

The chain couples TRBV24-1 to TRBJ2-1, with 10 bases that match TRBD2. The CDR3 covers 16 residues. With V trimmed by 1 base and J by 3 bases, 2 bases remained unmatched. The V gene's germline CDR1 is KGHDR and CDR2 SFDVKD. The CDR3 DNA reads as TGTGCCACCAGTGATTTAGCGGGGGGGCGCTACAATGAGCAGTTCTTC. Encoded protein: CATSDLAGGRYNEQFF.

This clone was recorded once. V and J are TRBV7-9 and TRBJ2-4; 7 bases agree with TRBD2. V dropped 0 bases and J dropped 1; count of bases not matched to a gene: 3. The CDR3 length is 16 residues. Looked up from germline, CDR1 is SEHNR and CDR2 is FQNEAQ (reference sequence). CDR3 sequence reads: CASSLAGGSAKNIQYF. CDR3 nucleotide sequence: TGTGCCAGCAGCTTAGCCGGGGGGTCGGCCAAAAACATTCAGTACTTC.

The chain is built from TRBV7-2 and TRBJ2-4; 8 nucleotides align to TRBD1. The V gene end was trimmed by 5 bases and the J gene end by 8 bases; junction bases not matched to a gene: 8. CDR1 and CDR2 from the germline V gene are SGHTA and FQGNSA. This CDR3 region has 14 residues. This chain's CDR3 is CASSNQGARDIQYF. CDR3 bases: TGTGCCAGCAGCAACCAGGGGGCCCGAGACATTCAGTACTTC.

The genes are TRBV6-2 or TRBV6-3 and TRBJ1-5; D possibly corresponds to TRBD1 (6 bases). V was pared by 2 bases and J by 3 bases, with 17 bases between. CDR3 size: 17 residues. Germline CDR1 MNHEY, CDR2 SVGEGT. This chain's CDR3 is CASSYTNTGTYNQPQHF. As DNA, the CDR3 is TGTGCCAGCAGTTACACGAACACAGGGACCTACAATCAGCCCCAGCATTTT.

This rearrangement joins TRBV6-5 to TRBJ1-6, with TRBD1 identical over 7 bases. The V gene's germline CDR1 is MNHEY and CDR2 SVGAGI. This CDR3 has 15 amino acids. The junction had 3 bases not matched to a gene; V was cut back by 0 bases and J by 7 bases. The CDR3: CASSYSGQANSPLHF. The CDR3 bases are TGTGCCAGCAGTTACTCTGGACAGGCGAATTCACCCCTCCACTTT.

This sequence joins TRBV6-5 and TRBJ1-5; weak D call: TRBD1 (6 bases). V was pared by 6 bases and J by 1 base, with 13 bases between. The CDR3 runs 15 residues. CDR1 is MNHEY, CDR2 SVGAGI, per germline. For the CDR3, the DNA is TGTGCCAGCAGGACTGGGGGGGCAAGCAATCAGCCCCAGCATTTT. This sequence encodes CASRTGGASNQPQHF.

The genes are TRBV11-2 and TRBJ2-7; 7 nucleotides agree with TRBD2. Germline V CDR1 and CDR2: SGHAT, FQNNGV. The CDR3 is made up of 15 amino acids. Losses at the gene ends were 5 bases for V and 2 bases for J; bases not matched to a gene: 9. For the CDR3, the DNA is TGTGCCAGCAGCCCTCAAGGGACTAATCCCTACGAGCAGTACTTC. Residues: CASSPQGTNPYEQYF.

This chain uses TRBV9 with TRBJ1-2; 9 bases line up with TRBD1. CDR1 and CDR2 (germline): SGDLS, YYNGEE. This CDR3 comprises 15 residues. Germline trimming cut 3 bases from V and 13 bases from J; bases unmatched to any gene: 16. The CDR3 nucleotides read TGTGCCAGCAGCGCGACAGGGGGGACTTCTATGGCTAGCACCTTC. Translated, it gives CASSATGGTSMASTF.

The CDR3 DNA follows: TGTGCCAGCAGTTTAGGAGGCTCGCGGCCCCAGCATTTT. This translates into CASSLGGSRPQHF. The chain combines TRBV27 with TRBJ1-5; the D is unclear. CDR1 is MNHEY and CDR2 is SMNVEV in the germline V gene (reference sequence). This CDR3 spans 13 amino acids. V was pared by 2 bases and J by 9 bases, with 11 bases between.

V and J are TRBV19 and TRBJ1-2, with 9 bases identical to TRBD1. V was clipped by 6 bases and J by 4 bases; unmatched bases: 9. Germline CDR1 is LNHDA and CDR2 is SQIVND (reference sequence). This CDR3 has 15 amino acids. CDR3 in amino acids: CASRDGTGKIYGYTF. DNA for the CDR3: TGTGCCAGTAGAGACGGGACAGGGAAAATCTATGGCTACACCTTC. The full variable domain, its missing parts supplied by reference TRBV19 and TRBJ1-2, is DGGITQSPKYLFRKEGQNVTLSCEQNLNHDAMYWYRQDPGQGLRLIYYSQIVNDFQKGDIAEGYSVSREKKESFPLTVTSAQKNPTAFYLCASRDGTGKIYGYTFGSGTRLTVV.

To note about this clone: This may be a read error: a much more frequent sequence differs by one nucleotide. The chain links TRBV3-1 (or the pseudogene TRBV3-2) to TRBJ1-1; D uncertain. This CDR3 has 14 residues. Germline V gene data show CDR1 as LGHDT and CDR2 as YNNKEL (reference sequence). The V and J ends lost 1 base and 1 base respectively, with 7 bases between them. Here the CDR3 DNA reads TGTGCCAGCAGCCAAGTGGCAGGGAACACTGAAGCTTTCTTT. It specifies CASSQVAGNTEAFF.

Ten or more counts support this clone. The chain couples TRBV2 to TRBJ2-1; TRBD2 might be the D (5 bases). V dropped 8 bases and J dropped 4 bases, with 15 bases sitting between them. This CDR3 has 14 residues. Per the germline V gene, CDR1 is SNHLY and CDR2 is FYNNEI. For the CDR3, the DNA is TGTGCCAGCCAGAGGCCTAGCTCTTACAATGAGCAGTTCTTC. Amino acid sequence: CASQRPSSYNEQFF.

The genes are TRBV5-4 and TRBJ2-2; TRBD2 might be the D (6 bases). V lost 4 bases, J lost 3 bases, and 16 bases lay in between. CDR1 is SGHNT, CDR2 YYREEE, per germline (reference sequence). The CDR3 has 16 residues. CDR3 DNA: TGTGCCAGCAGCGTTTCTAGCGCGTCTCACACCGGGGAGCTGTTTTTT. Protein: CASSVSSASHTGELFF.